This T cell receptor (beta chain) appears in the sequencing data of a study of blood T cell repertoires in COVID-19. Study-wide background: COVID-19 samples, acute and convalescent, were from the United States, Italy and Spain. The cDNA or gDNA used as material had been derived from T cells, B-cell-depleted T cells, or PBMCs.

Profiling relied on immunoSEQ multiplex PCR, and the TCRdb table lists in-frame clones only, not all of them. The sample includes 70,000 to 95,000 clones, around four fifths of them seen just once. Trimming shortened V by 0 bases and J by 4 bases, and 9 bases separated the two germline ends. Looked up from germline, CDR1 is LGHDT and CDR2 is YNNKEL (reference sequence). This CDR3 is built from 14 residues. Sequencing used peripheral blood. This chain joins TRBV3-1 (or the pseudogene TRBV3-2) and TRBJ1-2; no clear D gene. This TCR was sampled from a man of 80 years or more with active or convalescent COVID-19. CDR3 loop: CASSQDRGLYGYTF. The CDR3 coding sequence is TGTGCCAGCAGCCAAGATCGAGGCCTCTATGGCTACACCTTC.